The sample holds one count of the clone carrying this T cell receptor (beta chain). These data are taken from a study of T cell changes during pregnancy in multiple sclerosis. This CDR3 spans 16 amino acids. CDR1 and CDR2 (germline): LGHNA, YSLEER. Trimming left V 0 bases short and J 7 bases short, with 15 bases between. Method: immunoSEQ multiplex PCR; TCRdb's copy keeps in-frame clones and lacks some. The sample records under 100,000 clones, 91% being singletons. The chain employs TRBV4-3 and TRBJ1-4; D not certain. The sequenced sample was peripheral blood, obtained in the first trimester of pregnancy. The clonotype comes from a female donor in good health, enrolled as a control in a pregnancy study. The CDR3 loop reads CASSQEGPGSSEKLFF. For the CDR3, the DNA is TGCGCCAGCAGCCAAGAAGGTCCGGGATCTTCTGAAAAACTGTTTTTT.